The 22 T cell receptor beta chains in this list originate from one sample, sequenced in a study of cytomegalovirus exposure and HLA in healthy donors. The PCR used 60 Vbeta and 13 Jbeta primers. The assay was immunoSEQ multiplex PCR, and TCRdb's table has in-frame clones only and misses some. The profile shows roughly 150,000 clones, about 85% of them singletons. The sample consisted of PBMCs. The origin of the receptors is a woman aged 18-29 years in good health and CMV-seronegative.

This chain links TRBV7-2 with TRBJ1-5; maybe TRBD1 (6 bases). Germline V lookup: CDR1 SGHTA, CDR2 FQGNSA. Trimming pared 5 bases from V and 5 bases from J, leaving 16 bases between. The CDR3 sequence is 15 residues long. CDR3 nucleotide sequence: TGTGCCAGCAGCCAGGGGCCCGAGGCCGATCAGCCCCAGCATTTT. This codes for CASSQGPEADQPQHF.

The J gene is TRBJ2-7, the V gene TRBV4-1; no clear D. V lost 1 base to trimming and J lost 6 bases, with 7 bases between them. The CDR3 sequence is 12 residues long. Germline assignment: CDR1 MGHRA and CDR2 YSYEKL. CDR3 in amino acids: CASSQAGREQYF. The CDR3 DNA follows: TGCGCCAGCAGCCAAGCGGGTCGCGAGCAGTACTTC.

This clone was counted a single time. V gene TRBV29-1 combines with J gene TRBJ2-2; 8 bases align to TRBD1. Losses at the gene ends were 3 bases for V and 9 bases for J; bases not matched to a gene: 6. The CDR3 has 13 residues. Per germline, CDR1 SQVTM and CDR2 ANQGSEA. This CDR3 is CSVEGRGRRELFF. The CDR3 nucleotides read TGCAGCGTTGAGGGCAGGGGGCGCCGGGAGCTGTTTTTT.

As regards this clone: At one end, the junction sequence differs from germline, possibly due to a read error. This chain connects TRBV28 to TRBJ1-3, with D possibly matching TRBD1 (5 bases). The CDR3 spans 17 residues. Germline CDR1 and CDR2: MDHEN and SYDVKM. CDR3 nucleotides: TGTGCCAGCGGTTTGGGACTTTCTTTGAGCGCTGGAAACACCATATATTTT. Translated: CASGLGLSLSAGNTIYF.

This chain uses TRBV28 with TRBJ2-7; 7 positions match TRBD2. V dropped 5 bases and J dropped 3; count of bases not matched to a gene: 10. Per the germline V gene, CDR1 is MDHEN and CDR2 is SYDVKM. The CDR3 is made up of 15 amino acids. The DNA of the CDR3 is TGTGCCAGCAGTCCGGGAGGCGCTTCTGGCTACGAGCAGTACTTC. The encoded protein is CASSPGGASGYEQYF.

The chain joins TRBV7-6 to TRBJ2-1; TRBD2 aligns across 9 bases. The CDR3 spans 15 residues. The germline V gene encodes CDR1 SGHVS and CDR2 FNYEAQ. Unmatched junction bases numbered 6, after V lost 7 bases and J lost 2 bases. CDR3 DNA: TGTGCCAGCACCGTGACTAGCGGCGCCTACAATGAGCAGTTCTTC. As protein: CASTVTSGAYNEQFF.

The gene calls are TRBV7-2 and TRBJ2-3; D ambiguous. The CDR3 sequence is 12 residues long. The germline V gene encodes CDR1 SGHTA and CDR2 FQGNSA. The V gene lost 2 bases and the J gene lost 5 bases, with 5 bases spanning the gap. The CDR3 region has the DNA TGTGCCAGCAGCTTATTCGGAGATACGCAGTATTTT. Its translation is CASSLFGDTQYF.

This clone was picked up one time. This chain connects TRBV6-5 to TRBJ2-5, with D possibly being TRBD1 (5 bases). The V gene's germline CDR1 is MNHEY and CDR2 SVGAGI. The germline V and J ends were trimmed by 2 bases and 5 bases, with 15 bases remaining between them. The CDR3 has 15 residues. In nucleotides, the CDR3 is TGTGCCAGCAGTTACGTGACAGCCCCGCGGGAGACCCAGTACTTC. Its translation is CASSYVTAPRETQYF.

This chain joins TRBV10-2 and TRBJ2-7, with 9 bases lining up with TRBD1. This CDR3 contains 15 residues. Trimming removed 0 bases from V and 2 bases from J; junction bases left unmatched: 2. Germline CDR1 WSHSY, CDR2 SAAADI. The CDR3 sequence is CASSESGQGAYEQYF. The DNA for the CDR3 is TGCGCCAGCAGTGAGTCGGGACAGGGTGCCTACGAGCAGTACTTC.

In the case of this clone: This sample includes further DNA sequences coding for the same CDR3. V and J are TRBV18 and TRBJ2-2, with a tentative D call TRBD1 (5 bases). Germline V gene data show CDR1 as KGHSH and CDR2 as LQKENI. V lost 6 bases, J lost 6 bases, and 14 bases lay in between. CDR3 length: 14 amino acids. The CDR3 region is CASSPSQGAGELFF. Here the CDR3 DNA reads TGTGCCAGCTCCCCCAGCCAGGGCGCCGGGGAGCTGTTTTTT.

The V call is TRBV5-1, the J call TRBJ2-3; D perhaps matches TRBD2 (7 bases). The ends were cut back, 4 bases at V and 4 bases at J, with 22 bases in the middle. The CDR3 totals 17 residues. The germline CDR1 and CDR2 sequences are SGHRS and YFSETQ. CDR3 sequence: CASSPFSGGSSADTQYF. The CDR3 DNA reads as TGCGCCAGCAGCCCGTTCTCGGGGGGCTCGTCAGCAGATACGCAGTATTTT. Complete variable domain (other parts from reference TRBV5-1 and TRBJ2-3): KAGVTQTPRYLIKTRGQQVTLSCSPISGHRSVSWYQQTPGQGLQFLFEYFSETQRNKGNFPGRFSGRQFSNSRSEMNVSTLELGDSALYLCASSPFSGGSSADTQYFGPGTRLTVL.

The rearrangement links TRBV6-1 to TRBJ2-3; possible D gene TRBD1, 6 bases. Trimming left V 6 bases short and J 1 base short, with 14 bases between. The germline CDR1 and CDR2 sequences are MNHNS and SASEGT. The CDR3 is 15 amino acids. CDR3: CASSPLGAGTDTQYF. The CDR3, as DNA: TGTGCCAGCAGCCCGTTGGGGGCGGGCACAGATACGCAGTATTTT.

J is TRBJ2-1 and V is TRBV5-1; tentative D call: TRBD1 (6 bases). V gave up 5 bases and J gave up 4 bases, with 10 bases separating them. The CDR3 extends over 13 amino acids. Germline V gene sequence: CDR1 SGHRS, CDR2 YFSETQ. CDR3 sequence reads: CASRPTGYNEQFF. The CDR3 DNA sequence: TGCGCCAGCAGACCTACAGGGTACAATGAGCAGTTCTTC.

The chain uses TRBV7-6 and TRBJ1-4; D possibly corresponds to TRBD1 (5 bases). The CDR3 extends over 15 amino acids. Looked up from germline, CDR1 is SGHVS and CDR2 is FNYEAQ. The V end was cut by 2 bases, the J end by 6 bases, with 13 bases between. In nucleotides, the CDR3 is TGTGCCAGCAGCTTAAGGTCAGGGTTGGATGAAAAACTGTTTTTT. Translating it yields CASSLRSGLDEKLFF.

This chain connects TRBV28 to TRBJ2-3; 7 nucleotides line up with TRBD2. Germline trimming cut 2 bases from V and 5 bases from J; bases unmatched to any gene: 16. CDR3 size: 18 residues. Germline V CDR1 and CDR2: MDHEN, SYDVKM. CDR3 amino acids: CASSLTRASGRLIDTQYF. The DNA of the CDR3 is TGTGCCAGCAGTTTAACCCGTGCTAGCGGACGTTTGATAGATACGCAGTATTTT.

The rearrangement uses TRBV7-3 and TRBJ2-5; TRBD2 agrees at 10 bases. From germline, CDR1 is SGHTA and CDR2 FQGTGA. CDR3 size: 13 residues. The V segment lost 2 bases and the J segment 11 bases; nucleotides outside the gene matches: 5. The CDR3 is CASSLGGLAPQYF. CDR3 DNA sequence: TGTGCCAGCAGCTTAGGGGGACTAGCGCCGCAGTACTTC. The complete variable domain, with remaining parts taken from reference TRBV7-3 and TRBJ2-5, reads GAGVSQTPSNKVTEKGKYVELRCDPISGHTALYWYRQSLGQGPEFLIYFQGTGAADDSGLPNDRFFAVRPEGSVSTLKIQRTERGDSAVYLCASSLGGLAPQYFGPGTRLLVL.

This rearrangement joins TRBV18 to TRBJ1-3; 7 bases align to TRBD1. The CDR3 is made up of 16 amino acids. CDR1 KGHSH and CDR2 LQKENI come from the germline V gene. Unmatched junction bases numbered 6, after V lost 2 bases and J lost 2 bases. Here the CDR3 reads CASSPTGQNTGNTIYF. The CDR3 bases are TGTGCCAGCTCACCAACGGGACAGAATACTGGAAACACCATATATTTT.

This sequence joins TRBV25-1 and TRBJ2-4, with TRBD1 identical over 9 bases. V shed 1 base, J shed 1 base, and the junction held 2 bases outside the gene matches. Germline CDR1 and CDR2: MGHDK and SYGVNS. This CDR3 comprises 16 residues. CDR3 coding DNA: TGTGCCAGCAGTGAATTTGGGACAGGGGCCAAAAACATTCAGTACTTC. Amino acid sequence: CASSEFGTGAKNIQYF. Filled out from reference TRBV25-1 and TRBJ2-4, the complete variable domain reads EADIYQTPRYLVIGTGKKITLECSQTMGHDKMYWYQQDPGMELHLIHYSYGVNSTEKGDLSSESTVSRIRTEHFPLTLESARPSHTSQYLCASSEFGTGAKNIQYFGAGTRLSVL.

V and J are TRBV4-1 and TRBJ1-5; weak D call: TRBD1 (5 bases). V was pared by 5 bases and J by 6 bases, with 14 bases between. CDR3 length equals 14 residues. Germline V CDR1 and CDR2: MGHRA, YSYEKL. The CDR3 protein is CASSFQGWGQPQHF. DNA of the CDR3: TGCGCCAGCAGCTTCCAGGGCTGGGGTCAGCCCCAGCATTTT.

The chain carries TRBV5-4 and TRBJ2-5; 16 bases agree with TRBD2. CDR3 length equals 17 residues. Looked up from germline, CDR1 is SGHNT and CDR2 is YYREEE (reference sequence). With V trimmed by 4 bases and J by 5 bases, 8 bases remained unmatched. The CDR3 is CASSPGTSGGVDETQYF. CDR3 bases: TGTGCCAGCAGCCCGGGGACTAGCGGGGGGGTGGATGAGACCCAGTACTTC. The whole variable domain, remainder taken from reference TRBV5-4 and TRBJ2-5, is ETGVTQSPTHLIKTRGQQVTLRCSSQSGHNTVSWYQQALGQGPQFIFQYYREEENGRGNFPPRFSGLQFPNYSSELNVNALELDDSALYLCASSPGTSGGVDETQYFGPGTRLLVL.

The chain recombines TRBV7-2 with TRBJ1-1; 7 bases are shared with TRBD1. This CDR3 is 12 amino acids long. The junction had 4 bases not matched to a gene; V was cut back by 1 base and J by 11 bases. Germline assignment: CDR1 SGHTA and CDR2 FQGNSA. The CDR3 region is CASSLGDSEAFF. The DNA of the CDR3 is TGTGCCAGCAGCTTAGGGGACAGCGAGGCTTTCTTT. Using reference TRBV7-2 and TRBJ1-1 for the parts outside the CDR3, the full variable domain is GAGVSQSPSNKVTEKGKDVELRCDPISGHTALYWYRQSLGQGLEFLIYFQGNSAPDKSGLPSDRFSAERTGGSVSTLTIQRTQQEDSAVYLCASSLGDSEAFFGQGTRLTVV.

The chain is built from TRBV2 and TRBJ1-2, with D perhaps matching TRBD1 (5 bases). The germline V and J ends were trimmed by 7 bases and 0 bases, with 9 bases remaining between them. The CDR3 extends over 13 amino acids. CDR1 is SNHLY and CDR2 is FYNNEI in the germline V gene. The CDR3 region is CASTADTNYGYTF. DNA for the CDR3: TGTGCCAGCACCGCGGACACTAACTATGGCTACACCTTC.